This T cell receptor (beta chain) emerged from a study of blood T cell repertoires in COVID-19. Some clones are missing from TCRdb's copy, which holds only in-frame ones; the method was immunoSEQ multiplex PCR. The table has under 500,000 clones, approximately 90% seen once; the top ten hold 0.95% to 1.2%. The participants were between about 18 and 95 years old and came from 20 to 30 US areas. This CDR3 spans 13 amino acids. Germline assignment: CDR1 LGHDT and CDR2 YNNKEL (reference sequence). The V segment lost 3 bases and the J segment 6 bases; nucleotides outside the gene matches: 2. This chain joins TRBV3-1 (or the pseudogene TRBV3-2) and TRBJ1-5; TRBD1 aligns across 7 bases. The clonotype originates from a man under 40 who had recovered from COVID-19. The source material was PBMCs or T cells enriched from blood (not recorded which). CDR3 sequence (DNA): TGTGCCAGCAGCCAGAACAGGGGTCAGCCCCAGCATTTT. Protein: CASSQNRGQPQHF.